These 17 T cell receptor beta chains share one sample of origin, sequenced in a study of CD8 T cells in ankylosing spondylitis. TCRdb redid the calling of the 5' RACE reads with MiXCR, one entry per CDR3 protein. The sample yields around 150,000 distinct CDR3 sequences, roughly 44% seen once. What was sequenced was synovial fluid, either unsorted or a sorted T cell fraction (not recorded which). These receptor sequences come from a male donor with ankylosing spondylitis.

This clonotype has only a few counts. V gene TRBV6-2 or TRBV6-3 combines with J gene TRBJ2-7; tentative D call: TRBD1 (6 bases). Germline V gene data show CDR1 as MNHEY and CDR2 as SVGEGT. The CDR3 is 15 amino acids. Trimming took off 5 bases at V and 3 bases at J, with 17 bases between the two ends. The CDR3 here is CASSLYREIGYEQYF. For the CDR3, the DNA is TGTGCCAGCAGTCTTTACAGGGAAATTGGCTACGAGCAGTACTTC.

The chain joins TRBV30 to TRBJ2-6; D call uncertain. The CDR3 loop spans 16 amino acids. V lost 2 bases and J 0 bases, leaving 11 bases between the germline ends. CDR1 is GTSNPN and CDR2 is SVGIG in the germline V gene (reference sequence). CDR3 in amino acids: CAWSPLSYSGANVLTF. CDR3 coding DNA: TGTGCCTGGAGTCCCCTTTCCTACTCTGGGGCCAACGTCCTGACTTTC.

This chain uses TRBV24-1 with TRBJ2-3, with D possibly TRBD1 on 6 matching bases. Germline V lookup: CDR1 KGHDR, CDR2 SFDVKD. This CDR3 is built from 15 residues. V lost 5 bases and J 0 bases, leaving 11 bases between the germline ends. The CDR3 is CATSVGDTSTDTQYF. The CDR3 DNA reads TGTGCCACCAGTGTGGGGGACACCAGCACAGATACGCAGTATTTT.

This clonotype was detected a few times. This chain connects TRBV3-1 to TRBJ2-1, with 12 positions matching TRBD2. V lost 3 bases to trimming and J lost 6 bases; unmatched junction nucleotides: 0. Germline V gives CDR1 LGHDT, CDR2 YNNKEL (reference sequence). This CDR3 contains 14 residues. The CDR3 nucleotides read TGTGCCAGCAGCCAGGGACTAGCGGGCAATGAGCAGTTCTTC. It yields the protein CASSQGLAGNEQFF.

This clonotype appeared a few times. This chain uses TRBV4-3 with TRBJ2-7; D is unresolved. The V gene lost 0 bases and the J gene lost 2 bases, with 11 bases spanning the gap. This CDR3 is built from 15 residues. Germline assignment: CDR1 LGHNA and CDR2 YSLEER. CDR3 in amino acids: CASSQDRPHAYEQYF. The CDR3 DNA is TGCGCCAGCAGCCAAGATCGTCCCCACGCCTACGAGCAGTACTTC.

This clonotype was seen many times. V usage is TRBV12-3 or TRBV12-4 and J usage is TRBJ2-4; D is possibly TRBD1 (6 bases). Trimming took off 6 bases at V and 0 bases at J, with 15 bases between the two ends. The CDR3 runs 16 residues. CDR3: CASSSNRALAKNIQYF. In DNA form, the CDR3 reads TGTGCCAGCAGCTCCAACAGGGCTCTAGCCAAAAACATTCAGTACTTC.

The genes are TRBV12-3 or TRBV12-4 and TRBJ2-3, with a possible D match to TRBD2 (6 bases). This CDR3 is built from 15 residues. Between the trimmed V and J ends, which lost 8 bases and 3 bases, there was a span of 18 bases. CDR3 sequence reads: CASSGTPERTDTQYF. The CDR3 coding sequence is TGTGCCAGCTCCGGGACTCCTGAACGTACAGATACGCAGTATTTT.

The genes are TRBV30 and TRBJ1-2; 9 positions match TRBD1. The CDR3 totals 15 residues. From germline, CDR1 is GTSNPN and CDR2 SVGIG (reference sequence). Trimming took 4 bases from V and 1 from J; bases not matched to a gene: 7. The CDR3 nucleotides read TGTGCCTGGACCACACAGGGGGCGCTTAACTATGGCTACACCTTC. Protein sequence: CAWTTQGALNYGYTF. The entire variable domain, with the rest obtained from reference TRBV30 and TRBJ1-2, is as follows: SQTIHQWPATLVQPVGSPLSLECTVEGTSNPNLYWYRQAAGRGLQLLFYSVGIGQISSEVPQNLSASRPQDRQFILSSKKLLLSDSGFYLCAWTTQGALNYGYTFGSGTRLTVV.

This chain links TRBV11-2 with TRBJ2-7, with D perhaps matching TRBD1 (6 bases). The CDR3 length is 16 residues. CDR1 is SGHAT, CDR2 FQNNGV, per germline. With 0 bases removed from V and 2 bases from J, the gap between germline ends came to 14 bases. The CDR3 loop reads CASSLEQGMGPYEQYF. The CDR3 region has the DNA TGTGCCAGCAGCTTAGAGCAGGGGATGGGACCCTACGAGCAGTACTTC.

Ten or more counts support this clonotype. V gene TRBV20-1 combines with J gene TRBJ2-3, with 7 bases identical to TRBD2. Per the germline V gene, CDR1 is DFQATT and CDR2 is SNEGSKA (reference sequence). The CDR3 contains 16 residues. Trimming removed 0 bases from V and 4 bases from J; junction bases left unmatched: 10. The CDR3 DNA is TGCAGTGCTAGAGATGAGGAGGGGCGGGAGTCAGATACGCAGTATTTT. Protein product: CSARDEEGRESDTQYF.

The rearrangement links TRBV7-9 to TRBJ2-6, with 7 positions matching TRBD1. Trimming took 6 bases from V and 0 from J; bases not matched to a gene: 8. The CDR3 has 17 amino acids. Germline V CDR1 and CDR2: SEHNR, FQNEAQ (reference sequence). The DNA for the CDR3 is TGTGCCAGCAGGGGCATAGGGGGCCTCTCTGGGGCCAACGTCCTGACTTTC. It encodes CASRGIGGLSGANVLTF.

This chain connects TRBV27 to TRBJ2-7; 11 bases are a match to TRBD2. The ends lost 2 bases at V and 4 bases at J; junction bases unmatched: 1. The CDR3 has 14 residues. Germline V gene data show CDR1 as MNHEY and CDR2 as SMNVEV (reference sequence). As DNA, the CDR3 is TGTGCCAGCAGTTTAGGGACTAGCGGTTACGAGCAGTACTTC. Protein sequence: CASSLGTSGYEQYF.

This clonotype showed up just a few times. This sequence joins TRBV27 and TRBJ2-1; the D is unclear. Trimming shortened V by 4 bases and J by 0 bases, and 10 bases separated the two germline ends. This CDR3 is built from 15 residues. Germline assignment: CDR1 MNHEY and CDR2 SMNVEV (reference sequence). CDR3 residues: CASSSDVSSYNEQFF. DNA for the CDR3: TGTGCCAGCAGTTCTGACGTAAGCTCCTACAATGAGCAGTTCTTC.

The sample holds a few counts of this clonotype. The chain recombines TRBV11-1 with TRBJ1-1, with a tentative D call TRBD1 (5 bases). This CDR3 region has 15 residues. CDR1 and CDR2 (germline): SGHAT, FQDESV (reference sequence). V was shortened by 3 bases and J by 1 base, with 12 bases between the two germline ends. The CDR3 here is CASSLRGARNTEAFF. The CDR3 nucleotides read TGTGCCAGCAGCTTGCGAGGGGCGCGGAACACTGAAGCTTTCTTT.

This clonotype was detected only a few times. The CDR3: CASSLGAWAGANVLTF. In DNA form, the CDR3 reads TGTGCCAGCAGCTTAGGGGCATGGGCTGGGGCCAACGTCCTGACTTTC. The rearrangement joins TRBV7-3 to TRBJ2-6, with D possibly matching TRBD1 (5 bases). The CDR3 runs 16 residues. Germline V gene data show CDR1 as SGHTA and CDR2 as FQGTGA. Trimming removed 2 bases from V and 2 bases from J, with 10 bases in between.

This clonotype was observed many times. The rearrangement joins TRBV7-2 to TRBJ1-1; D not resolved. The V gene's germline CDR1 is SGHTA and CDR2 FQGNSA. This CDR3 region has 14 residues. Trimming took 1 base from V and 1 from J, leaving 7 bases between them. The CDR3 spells CASSLVGGNTEAFF. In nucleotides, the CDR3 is TGTGCCAGCAGCTTAGTTGGAGGGAACACTGAAGCTTTCTTT.

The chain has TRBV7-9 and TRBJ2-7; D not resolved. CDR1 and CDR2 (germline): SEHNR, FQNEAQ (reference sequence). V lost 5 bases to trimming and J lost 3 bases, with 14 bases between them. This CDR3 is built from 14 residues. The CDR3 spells CASSPESPFYEQYF. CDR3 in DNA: TGTGCCAGCAGCCCCGAGTCACCCTTCTACGAGCAGTACTTC.